These 5 T cell receptor beta chains were all obtained from the same sample, sequenced in a study of PD-1 blockade in classical Hodgkin lymphoma. The time point here: cycle 4 day 1 (C4D1), after more than 5 weeks of nivolumab. Following autologous stem cell transplantation, relapse occurred in every patient, and exposure to brentuximab vedotin varied. The protocol was immunoSEQ multiplex PCR, while the TCRdb copy is restricted to in-frame clones and leaves out a portion. The table lists over 50,000 clones, about 85% of them singletons. The sample here was peripheral blood mononuclear cells (PBMCs), taken before the fourth cycle of nivolumab. Source of these receptors: a human donor with classical Hodgkin lymphoma.

The chain uses TRBV7-3 and TRBJ2-7, with D possibly being TRBD1 (5 bases). The germline V and J ends were trimmed by 5 bases and 1 base, with 12 bases remaining between them. CDR3 length: 14 amino acids. Germline values: CDR1 SGHTA, CDR2 FQGTGA. The CDR3 region is CASSPGIKSYEQYF. CDR3 bases: TGTGCCAGCAGCCCAGGGATTAAGTCCTACGAGCAGTACTTC.

The V call is TRBV6-5, the J call TRBJ1-2; D unresolved. There are 12 residues in the CDR3. V was shortened by 5 bases and J by 6 bases, with 10 bases between the two germline ends. From germline, CDR1 is MNHEY and CDR2 SVGAGI. Here the CDR3 reads CASSATGNGYTF. The CDR3 DNA is TGTGCCAGCAGTGCGACGGGGAATGGCTACACCTTC.

The rearrangement uses TRBV11-2 and TRBJ1-2, with D possibly TRBD1 on 5 matching bases. Germline V gene data show CDR1 as SGHAT and CDR2 as FQNNGV. Trimming left V 6 bases short and J 4 bases short, with 30 bases between. CDR3 size: 19 residues. The chain's CDR3 is CASRSPGRGRGREGYGYTF. The CDR3 DNA sequence: TGTGCCAGCAGATCCCCTGGGAGGGGCCGTGGACGAGAAGGCTATGGCTACACCTTC.

This sequence joins TRBV30 and TRBJ1-5; 12 bases line up with TRBD1. CDR3 length: 15 amino acids. Looked up from germline, CDR1 is GTSNPN and CDR2 is SVGIG (reference sequence). V trimming: 2 bases; J trimming: 6 bases; junction bases outside the gene matches: 5. As DNA, the CDR3 is TGTGCCTGGAGTTCCGGGACAGGGGGCGGTCAGCCCCAGCATTTT. Its protein product is CAWSSGTGGGQPQHF.

The rearrangement uses TRBV19 and TRBJ1-5; 9 bases are a match to TRBD1. Germline V gene data show CDR1 as LNHDA and CDR2 as SQIVND (reference sequence). The CDR3 has 18 residues. The V segment lost 2 bases and the J segment 4 bases; nucleotides outside the gene matches: 12. The CDR3 DNA is TGTGCCAGTAGTATATTGGTGTCCGGGACAGGGAAGAATCAGCCCCAGCATTTT. Protein sequence: CASSILVSGTGKNQPQHF.